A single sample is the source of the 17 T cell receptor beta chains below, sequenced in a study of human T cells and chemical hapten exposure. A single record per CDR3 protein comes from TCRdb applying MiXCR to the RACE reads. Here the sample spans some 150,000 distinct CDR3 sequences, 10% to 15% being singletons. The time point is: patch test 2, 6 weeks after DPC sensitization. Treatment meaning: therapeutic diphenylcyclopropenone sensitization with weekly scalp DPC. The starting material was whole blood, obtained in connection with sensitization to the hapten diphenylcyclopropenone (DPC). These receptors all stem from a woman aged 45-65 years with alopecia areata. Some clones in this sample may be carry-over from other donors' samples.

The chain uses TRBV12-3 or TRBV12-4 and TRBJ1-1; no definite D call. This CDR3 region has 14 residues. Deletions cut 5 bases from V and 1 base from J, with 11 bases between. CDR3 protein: CASSPGLPNTEAFF. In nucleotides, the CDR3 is TGTGCCAGCAGTCCCGGACTCCCGAACACTGAAGCTTTCTTT.

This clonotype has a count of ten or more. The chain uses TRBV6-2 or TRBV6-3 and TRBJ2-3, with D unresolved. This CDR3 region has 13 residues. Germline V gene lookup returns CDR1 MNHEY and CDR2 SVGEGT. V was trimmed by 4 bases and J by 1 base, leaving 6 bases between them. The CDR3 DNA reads TGTGCCAGCAGTTTCTCCCGCACAGATACGCAGTATTTT. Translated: CASSFSRTDTQYF.

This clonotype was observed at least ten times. CDR3 DNA: TGTGCCAGCTCACCCATCGGGACAGGGGGCTGGAATGAGCAGTTCTTC. Translation: CASSPIGTGGWNEQFF. This chain joins TRBV18 and TRBJ2-1, with 12 bases identical to TRBD1. V shed 3 bases and J 7 bases; nucleotides not matched to a gene: 7. The CDR3 is made up of 16 amino acids. CDR1 is KGHSH and CDR2 is LQKENI in the germline V gene.

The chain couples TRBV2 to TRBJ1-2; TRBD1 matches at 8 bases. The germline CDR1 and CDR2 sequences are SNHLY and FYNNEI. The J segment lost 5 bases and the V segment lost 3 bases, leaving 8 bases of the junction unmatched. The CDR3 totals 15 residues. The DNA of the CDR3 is TGTGCCAGCAGTGACCAGGGGGCGCAGGGATATGGCTACACCTTC. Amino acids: CASSDQGAQGYGYTF.

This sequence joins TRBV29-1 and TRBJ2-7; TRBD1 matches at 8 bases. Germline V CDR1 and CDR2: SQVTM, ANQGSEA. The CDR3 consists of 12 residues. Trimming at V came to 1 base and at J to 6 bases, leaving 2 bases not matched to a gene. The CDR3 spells CSVEGQGSEQYF. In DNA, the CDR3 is TGCAGCGTTGAAGGACAGGGGAGCGAGCAGTACTTC.

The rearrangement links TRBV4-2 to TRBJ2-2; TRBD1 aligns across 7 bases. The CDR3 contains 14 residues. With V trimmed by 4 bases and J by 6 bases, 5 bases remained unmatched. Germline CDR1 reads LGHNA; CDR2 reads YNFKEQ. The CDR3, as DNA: TGTGCCAGCAGCCCCTTACAGGGGCCCGGGGAGCTGTTTTTT. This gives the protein CASSPLQGPGELFF.

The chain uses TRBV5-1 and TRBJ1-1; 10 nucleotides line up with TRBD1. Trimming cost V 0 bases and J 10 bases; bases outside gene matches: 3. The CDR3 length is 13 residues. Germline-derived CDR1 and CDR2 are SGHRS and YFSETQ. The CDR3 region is CASSLEGTGVAFF. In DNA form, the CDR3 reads TGCGCCAGCAGCTTGGAGGGGACAGGGGTAGCTTTCTTT.

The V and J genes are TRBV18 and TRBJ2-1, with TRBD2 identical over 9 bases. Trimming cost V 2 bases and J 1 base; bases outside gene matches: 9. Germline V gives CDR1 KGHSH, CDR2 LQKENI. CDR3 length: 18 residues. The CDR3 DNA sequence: TGTGCCAGCTCACCATCGGCTAGCGGGGTTAGGTCCTACAATGAGCAGTTCTTC. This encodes CASSPSASGVRSYNEQFF.

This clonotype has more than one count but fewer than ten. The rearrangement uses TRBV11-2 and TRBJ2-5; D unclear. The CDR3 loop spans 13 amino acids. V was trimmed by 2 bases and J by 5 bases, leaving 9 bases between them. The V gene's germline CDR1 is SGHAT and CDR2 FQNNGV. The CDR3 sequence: CASSLRVVETQYF. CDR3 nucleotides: TGTGCCAGCAGCTTAAGAGTGGTGGAGACCCAGTACTTC.

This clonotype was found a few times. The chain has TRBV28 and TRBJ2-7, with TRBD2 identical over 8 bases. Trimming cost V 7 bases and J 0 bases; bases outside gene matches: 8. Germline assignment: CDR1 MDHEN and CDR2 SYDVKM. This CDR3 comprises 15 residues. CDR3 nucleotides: TGTGCCAGCACCTCCGGCGGGAGGAGCTCCTACGAGCAGTACTTC. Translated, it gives CASTSGGRSSYEQYF.

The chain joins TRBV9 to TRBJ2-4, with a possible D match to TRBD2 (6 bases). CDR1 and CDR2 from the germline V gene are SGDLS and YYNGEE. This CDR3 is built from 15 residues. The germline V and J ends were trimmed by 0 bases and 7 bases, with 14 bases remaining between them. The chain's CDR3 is CASSVAGAGGNIQYF. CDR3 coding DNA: TGTGCCAGCAGCGTAGCTGGGGCTGGGGGGAACATTCAGTACTTC.

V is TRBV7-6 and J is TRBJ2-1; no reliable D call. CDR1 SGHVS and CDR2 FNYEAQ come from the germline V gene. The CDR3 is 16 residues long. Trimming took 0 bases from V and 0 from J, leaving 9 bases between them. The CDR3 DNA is TGTGCCAGCAGCTTAGCTTCGCTTCCCTCCTACAATGAGCAGTTCTTC. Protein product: CASSLASLPSYNEQFF.

The CDR3 sequence is CASSPNRGPRPETQYF. The CDR3 region has the DNA TGTGCCAGCAGCCCGAACCGGGGCCCGAGACCAGAGACCCAGTACTTC. This sequence joins TRBV11-3 and TRBJ2-5; TRBD1 or TRBD2 may be the D gene (5 bases each). The CDR3 runs to 16 residues. V was cut by 5 bases and J by 4 bases, with 20 bases left in between. CDR1 is SGHNT, CDR2 YENEEA, per germline.

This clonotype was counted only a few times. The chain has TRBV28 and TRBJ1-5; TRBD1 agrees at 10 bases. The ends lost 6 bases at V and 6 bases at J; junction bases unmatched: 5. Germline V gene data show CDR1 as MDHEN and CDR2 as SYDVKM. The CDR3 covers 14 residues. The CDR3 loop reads CASRPGQGGQPQHF. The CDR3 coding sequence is TGTGCCAGCAGGCCAGGACAGGGGGGTCAGCCCCAGCATTTT. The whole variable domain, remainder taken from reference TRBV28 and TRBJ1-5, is DVKVTQSSRYLVKRTGEKVFLECVQDMDHENMFWYRQDPGLGLRLIYFSYDVKMKEKGDIPEGYSVSREKKERFSLILESASTNQTSMYLCASRPGQGGQPQHFGDGTRLSIL.

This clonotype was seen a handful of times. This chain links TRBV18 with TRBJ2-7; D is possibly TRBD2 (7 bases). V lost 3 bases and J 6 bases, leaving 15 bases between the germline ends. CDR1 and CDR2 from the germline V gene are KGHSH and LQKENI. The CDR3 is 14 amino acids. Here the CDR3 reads CASSPVLGGPEQYF. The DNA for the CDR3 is TGTGCCAGCTCACCGGTTCTCGGGGGGCCCGAGCAGTACTTC.

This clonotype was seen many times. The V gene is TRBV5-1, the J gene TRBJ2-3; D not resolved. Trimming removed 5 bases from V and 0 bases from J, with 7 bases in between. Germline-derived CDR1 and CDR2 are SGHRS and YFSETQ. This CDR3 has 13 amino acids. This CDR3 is CASRLPSTDTQYF. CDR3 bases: TGCGCCAGCAGACTACCTAGCACAGATACGCAGTATTTT.

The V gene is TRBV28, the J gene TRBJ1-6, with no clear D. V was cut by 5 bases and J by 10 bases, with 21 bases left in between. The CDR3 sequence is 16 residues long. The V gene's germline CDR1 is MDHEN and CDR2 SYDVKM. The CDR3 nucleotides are TGTGCCAGCAGTGACCCGAGGTCGGGGTTTCGGTCACCCCTCCACTTT. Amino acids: CASSDPRSGFRSPLHF.